This TCR beta chain was recovered during a study of shared clonotypes between healthy human individuals (TCRdb year 2020). In the study overall: The cohort comprised a couple of women and three men aged 18 to 49 years. Blood TCR repertoires of five healthy adults were deeply sequenced to estimate repertoire size and the extent of clonotype sharing between individuals. To increase sequencing depth and limit assay-specific biases, different laboratories used diverse techniques to prepare libraries and sequence TCR repertoires. Per donor, leukapheresis produced somewhere between about 0.94 and 10 billion PBMCs.

Using the deep immunoSEQ assay, multiplex PCR amplified TCR CDR3 regions from genomic DNA. For each cell subset, the extracted genomic DNA was distributed evenly across all wells of several immunoSEQ 96-well plates, and each plate served as one replicate. Each replicate PCR for unsorted PBMC received approximately 300 ng genomic DNA, equal to tens of thousands of T cell genomes. Genomic DNA from unsorted PBMC was sequenced over ten immunoSEQ deep assay plates. Purified libraries were quantified with a Qubit 3.0 fluorometer, sized on a Bioanalyzer 2100, and re-quantified with the KAPA Library Quantification kit. A separate single-read 150-cycle Illumina NextSeq 550 flow cell was used to sequence each immunoSEQ 96-well plate. As for the original processing: Because only junctional sequences without quality scores were contained in the immunoSEQ output, filtering matching that applied to full-length reads could not be performed. Sequences were annotated with PyIR, a Python wrapper for IgBLAST v1.9, using IMGT germline references to assign V/J genes and CDR3. Any read was removed if the V/J assignment was weak (E-value above 1e-6), the CDR3 was missing, or the read contained stop codons, out-of-frame junctions, or ambiguous translated residues. A V3J clonotype was defined by an identical inferred V gene, J gene, and CDR3 amino acid sequence. The percentage overlap between two repertoires was calculated by dividing the number of shared unique clonotypes by the size of the smaller repertoire. RTK rarefaction, the Chao1 estimator, and Recon v2.1 estimates of unobserved clonotypes were used to assess repertoire richness. TCRdb carries this immuneACCESS record with in-frame sequences only. Its versions omit some clonotypes, under half of them owing to an unresolved V gene in the studies checked, with the rest unexplained. V, J and clone size are those of that table, while D and trimming were read from the DNA. The sample data list approximately 480,000 clones, and 60% to 80% of these were observed just once. Approximately 13% of the sample is held by the ten biggest clonotypes.

About this clone: Its antigen is currently not known. No base quality information exists; no much larger clone differs at one position.

Here is what the overall study found, with its caveats: Sampling was restricted to blood, and TCR repertoires in tissue are likely to differ from TCR repertoires in blood. The genetic and exposure-history diversity represented was limited by the small number of donors. Pairwise subsampling led to the expectation that sequencing depth would affect the degree of clonotype sharing among donors.

Healthy HIV-negative adults with no recently reported acute infections or vaccinations were included as donors. All donors were Caucasian adults living in Nashville, Tennessee, USA. For unsorted samples, 96 million or so PBMCs were counted, and genomic DNA was extracted using the QIAamp DNA Blood Mini kit. Blood was collected by leukapheresis, and PBMCs were isolated by Ficoll-Histopaque density gradient centrifugation and then cryopreserved in liquid nitrogen vapor phase. CDR1 and CDR2 (SQVTM, ANQGSEA) derive from the germline V gene. The CDR3 goes from the cysteine to the phenylalanine over 14 residues. The sequence is cut down to CDR3 DNA, 42 bases in frame from base 1. V and J lose 5 bases and 0 bases, and a span of 13 bases separates them.

This TCR was recovered from a woman between 35 and 50 years old in good health. Some clones in this sample may be carry-over from other donors' samples. This chain is built from TRBV29-1 and TRBJ1-1; the D gene is perhaps TRBD1, on 6 matching bases. The sequencing sample was made of PBMCs. CDR3 loop: CSVQGGTMNTEAFF. The nucleotide sequence is given as TGCAGCGTTCAGGGAGGGACAATGAACACTGAAGCTTTCTTT. Where the CDR3 stops, the reference TRBV29-1 and TRBJ1-1 genes take over; the full variable domain is SAVISQKPSRDICQRGTSLTIQCQVDSQVTMMFWYRQQPGQSLTLIATANQGSEATYESGFVIDKFPISRPNLTFSTLTVSNMSPEDSSIYLCSVQGGTMNTEAFFGQGTRLTVV.